This T cell receptor (beta chain) was identified in a study of CD8 T cells in Susac syndrome. This CDR3 has 17 amino acids. Germline assignment: CDR1 SGHRS and CDR2 YFSETQ. The V segment lost 3 bases and the J segment 0 bases; nucleotides outside the gene matches: 7. The authors reverse transcribed roughly 0.5 to 1 ug RNA with random hexamers. TCRdb re-called the immunoSEQ multiplex PCR reads with MiXCR, one entry per CDR3 protein. The table has around 200,000 distinct CDR3 sequences, 85% to 95% seen once; the top ten hold 0.095% to 0.1%. The chain has TRBV5-1 and TRBJ2-1; 9 bases map to TRBD1. The receptor was derived from a human donor with Susac syndrome. The sequencing input was CD4+ T cells from PBMCs. In nucleotides, the CDR3 is TGCGCCAGCAGCTCTGGAGGGACAGGGAGCTCCTACAATGAGCAGTTCTTC. It specifies CASSSGGTGSSYNEQFF. The full variable domain, in which reference TRBV5-1 and TRBJ2-1 provide the parts outside the CDR3, is KAGVTQTPRYLIKTRGQQVTLSCSPISGHRSVSWYQQTPGQGLQFLFEYFSETQRNKGNFPGRFSGRQFSNSRSEMNVSTLELGDSALYLCASSSGGTGSSYNEQFFGPGTRLTVL.